This TCR beta chain was retrieved from a study of blood T cell repertoires in COVID-19. Trimming removed 3 bases at V and 0 bases at J, with 5 bases between. Per germline, CDR1 SGHDN and CDR2 FVKESK. CDR3 length: 13 amino acids. As to this clone: Other DNA sequences within the sample encode an identical CDR3.

Sequencing was performed with immunoSEQ multiplex PCR; in TCRdb, only in-frame clones are kept and a portion is missing. The sample contains hundreds of thousands of clones, approximately 86% of which appear only once. The source material was PBMCs or T cells enriched from blood (not recorded which). This chain connects TRBV14 to TRBJ1-2; D gene ambiguous. The clonotype was recovered from a woman aged 18-29 years who had recovered from COVID-19. CDR3 coding DNA: TGTGCCAGCAGCCAGGGAGCTAACTATGGCTACACCTTC. This translates into CASSQGANYGYTF.